The 5 T cell receptor beta chains presented below share a single source sample, sequenced in a study of shared clonotypes between healthy human individuals (TCRdb year 2020). Libraries came from the immunoSEQ multiplex PCR assay. TCRdb took over this immuneACCESS table, retaining in-frame rearrangements with V and J assigned. Such tables are incomplete; in checked studies, under half of the missing clones stem from an unresolved V gene, and the remainder is unexplained. This sample gives roughly 2,300,000 clones in total; about 90% of them show up just once. 0.37% of the sample goes to the ten largest clones. The source material was naive CD4+ T cells from PBMCs. The cell subset or site tag for this specimen amounts to: CD45RA+ positively selected. The receptor source for this set is a young man in good health. Some clones in this sample may be carry-over from other donors' samples.

The chain carries TRBV7-9 and TRBJ2-7, with a tentative D call TRBD2 (6 bases). Germline CDR1 is SEHNR and CDR2 is FQNEAQ (reference sequence). Trimming shortened V by 3 bases and J by 1 base, and 10 bases separated the two germline ends. The CDR3 covers 14 residues. The chain's CDR3 is CASSFEGGSYEQYF. CDR3 nucleotides: TGTGCCAGCAGCTTCGAGGGAGGATCCTACGAGCAGTACTTC. Using reference TRBV7-9 and TRBJ2-7 for the parts outside the CDR3, the full variable domain is DTGVSQNPRHKITKRGQNVTFRCDPISEHNRLYWYRQTLGQGPEFLTYFQNEAQLEKSRLLSDRFSAERPKGSFSTLEIQRTEQGDSAMYLCASSFEGGSYEQYFGPGTRLTVT.

In regard to this clone: Other DNA sequences of this sample code for an identical CDR3. The chain carries TRBV18 and TRBJ1-2, with 8 bases fitting TRBD1. The CDR3 covers 12 residues. CDR1 is KGHSH and CDR2 is LQKENI in the germline V gene. With V trimmed by 3 bases and J by 6 bases, 0 bases remained unmatched. CDR3 region: CASSPDRDGYTF. CDR3 DNA sequence: TGTGCCAGCTCACCGGACAGGGATGGCTACACCTTC.

This chain joins TRBV19 and TRBJ2-5; 8 bases fit TRBD1. CDR3 length: 14 residues. Per germline, CDR1 LNHDA and CDR2 SQIVND (reference sequence). J gave up 5 bases and V 7 bases, and 9 bases lay outside the gene matches. CDR3 nucleotide sequence: TGTGCCAGTAAATCAGGACAGGGTGTTGAGACCCAGTACTTC. This codes for CASKSGQGVETQYF.

The rearrangement uses TRBV7-3 and TRBJ2-1; 9 bases align to TRBD2. The trim removed 4 bases at V and 3 bases at J, leaving 7 bases unmatched. The CDR3 consists of 16 residues. Per the germline V gene, CDR1 is SGHTA and CDR2 is FQGTGA. The CDR3 here is CASSSSSGRGYNEQFF. The CDR3 DNA sequence: TGTGCCAGCAGCTCAAGTAGCGGGAGAGGCTACAATGAGCAGTTCTTC. Variable domain in full (rest from reference TRBV7-3 and TRBJ2-1): GAGVSQTPSNKVTEKGKYVELRCDPISGHTALYWYRQSLGQGPEFLIYFQGTGAADDSGLPNDRFFAVRPEGSVSTLKIQRTERGDSAVYLCASSSSSGRGYNEQFFGPGTRLTVL.

This chain links TRBV27 with TRBJ1-2, with 7 bases that match TRBD1. Germline V CDR1 and CDR2: MNHEY, SMNVEV (reference sequence). This CDR3 has 16 amino acids. The trim removed 6 bases at V and 5 bases at J, leaving 15 bases unmatched. The chain's CDR3 is CASSPTGSARRYGYTF. CDR3 in DNA: TGTGCCAGCAGCCCGACAGGGAGCGCTAGAAGATATGGCTACACCTTC.